This entry lists 3 T cell receptor beta chains sequenced from one sample in a study of T-cell reconstitution after alpha-beta-depleted transplantation in children. Unique molecular identifiers featured in how the TCRbeta library was prepared. Each CDR3 protein is one row after TCRdb ran MiXCR on the PCR reads. The sample has a few hundred thousand distinct CDR3 sequences; approximately 12% are singletons. This sample comprised PBMCs from the stem cell graft donor, obtained from the stem cell graft. The receptor set was obtained from a human donor who donated a stem cell graft to a child with combined immunodeficiency.

The rearrangement links TRBV30 to TRBJ2-1; D call uncertain. Germline lookup yields CDR1 GTSNPN and CDR2 SVGIG (reference sequence). The CDR3 loop spans 16 amino acids. V gave up 0 bases and J gave up 7 bases, with 19 bases separating them. CDR3 sequence (DNA): TGTGCCTGGAGTGTAATATTGCCCCTTTGGGGAAATGAGCAGTTCTTC. Amino acids: CAWSVILPLWGNEQFF.

This clonotype was seen more than once but under ten times. The chain joins TRBV2 to TRBJ2-2, with D unclear. Per the germline V gene, CDR1 is SNHLY and CDR2 is FYNNEI. V dropped 7 bases and J dropped 0 bases, with 3 bases sitting between them. The CDR3 has 12 residues. CDR3 protein: CASTANTGELFF. CDR3 in DNA: TGTGCCAGCACAGCGAACACCGGGGAGCTGTTTTTT.

This clonotype was picked up a small number of times. V gene TRBV29-1 combines with J gene TRBJ2-1; 9 bases align to TRBD2. Losses at the gene ends were 5 bases for V and 5 bases for J; bases not matched to a gene: 10. CDR1 SQVTM and CDR2 ANQGSEA come from the germline V gene. This CDR3 is 15 amino acids long. The CDR3 is CSVRLRLAENNEQFF. CDR3 DNA sequence: TGCAGCGTTAGGCTTCGACTAGCGGAAAACAATGAGCAGTTCTTC.